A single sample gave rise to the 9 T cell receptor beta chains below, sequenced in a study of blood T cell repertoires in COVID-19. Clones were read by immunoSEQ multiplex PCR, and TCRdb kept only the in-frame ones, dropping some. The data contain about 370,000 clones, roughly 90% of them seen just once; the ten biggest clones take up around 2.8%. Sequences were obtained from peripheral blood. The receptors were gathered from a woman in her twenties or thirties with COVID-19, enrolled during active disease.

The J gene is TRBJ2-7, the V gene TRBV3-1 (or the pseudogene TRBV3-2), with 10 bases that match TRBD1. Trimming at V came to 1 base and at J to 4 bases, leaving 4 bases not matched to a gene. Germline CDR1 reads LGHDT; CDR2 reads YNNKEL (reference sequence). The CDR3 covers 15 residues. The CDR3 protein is CASSQGRDRGYEQYV. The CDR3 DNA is TGTGCCAGCAGCCAAGGCCGGGACAGGGGTTACGAGCAGTACGTC.

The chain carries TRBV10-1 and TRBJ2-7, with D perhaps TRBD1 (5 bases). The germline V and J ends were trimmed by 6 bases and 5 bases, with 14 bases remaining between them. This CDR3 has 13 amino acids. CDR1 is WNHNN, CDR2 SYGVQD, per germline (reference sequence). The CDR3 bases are TGCGCCAGCAGAGCCAGGGATGTGGACGAGCAGTACGTC. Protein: CASRARDVDEQYV.

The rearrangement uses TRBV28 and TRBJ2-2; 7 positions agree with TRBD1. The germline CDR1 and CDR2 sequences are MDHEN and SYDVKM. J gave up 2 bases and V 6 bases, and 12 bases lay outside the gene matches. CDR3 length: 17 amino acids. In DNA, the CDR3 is TGTGCCAGCAGCAGACAGGGACCTAGGTTAAACACCGGGGAGCTGTTTTTT. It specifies CASSRQGPRLNTGELFF.

The CDR3: CASSSGRRGEQYF. The DNA of the CDR3 is TGTGCCAGCAGCTCCGGTCGGAGGGGCGAGCAGTACTTC. The chain joins TRBV5-6 to TRBJ2-7, with D possibly TRBD2 on 6 matching bases. CDR1 and CDR2 (germline): SGHDT, YYEEEE. The CDR3 has 13 residues. V shed 3 bases and J shed 6 bases, with 13 bases lying between them.

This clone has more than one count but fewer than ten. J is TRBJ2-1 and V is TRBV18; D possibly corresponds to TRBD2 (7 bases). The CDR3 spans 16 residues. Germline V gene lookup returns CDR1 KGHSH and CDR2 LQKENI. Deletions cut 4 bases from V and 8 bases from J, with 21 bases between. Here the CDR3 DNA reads TGTGCCAGCTCACAACGAGGACTAGGGGGTTTGGATGAGCAGTTCTTC. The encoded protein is CASSQRGLGGLDEQFF.

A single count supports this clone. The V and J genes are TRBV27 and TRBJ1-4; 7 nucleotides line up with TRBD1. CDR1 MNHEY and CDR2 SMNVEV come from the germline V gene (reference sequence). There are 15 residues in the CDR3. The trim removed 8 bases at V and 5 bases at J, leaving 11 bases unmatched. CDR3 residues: CASGGRRQGNEKLFF. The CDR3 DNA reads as TGTGCCAGCGGGGGGAGGAGACAGGGCAATGAAAAACTGTTTTTT.

CDR3 residues: CASSSDRVGYEKLFF. CDR3 bases: TGTGCCAGCAGTTCTGACAGGGTTGGATATGAAAAACTGTTTTTT. This chain uses TRBV6-5 with TRBJ1-4; TRBD1 matches 7 bases. The CDR3 contains 15 residues. Germline V CDR1 and CDR2: MNHEY, SVGAGI. The V and J ends lost 4 bases and 6 bases, in that order; junction bases with no gene match: 8.

In nucleotides, the CDR3 is TGTGCCAGCAACCTTCATGGGACAGGGAGGGTGTATGGCTACACCTTC. Its translation is CASNLHGTGRVYGYTF. The J gene is TRBJ1-2, the V gene TRBV28, with 9 bases fitting TRBD1. V lost 7 bases, J lost 5 bases, and 14 bases stayed unmatched. CDR3 length: 16 residues. CDR1 is MDHEN, CDR2 SYDVKM, per germline.

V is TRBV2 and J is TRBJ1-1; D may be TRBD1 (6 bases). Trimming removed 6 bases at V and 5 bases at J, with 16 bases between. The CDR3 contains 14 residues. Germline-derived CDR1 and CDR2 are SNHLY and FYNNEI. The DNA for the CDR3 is TGTGCCAGCAGGAAGTCGGGGGGCGGGACTGAAGCTTTCTTT. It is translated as CASRKSGGGTEAFF.